The 8 T cell receptor beta chains given below trace back to one sample, sequenced in a study of blood T cell repertoires in COVID-19. Sequencing used immunoSEQ multiplex PCR; TCRdb keeps in-frame clones, though not all of them. The data contain around 220,000 clones, around 80% of them singletons. The specimen sequenced was PBMCs or T cells enriched from blood (not recorded which). Source of these receptors: a middle-aged woman with acute COVID-19.

The gene calls are TRBV11-1 and TRBJ2-3; 10 nucleotides line up with TRBD2. This CDR3 spans 13 amino acids. V shed 8 bases, J shed 4 bases, and the junction held 3 bases outside the gene matches. The germline gives CDR1 SGHAT, CDR2 FQDESV (reference sequence). CDR3 amino acids: CASGLAEPDTQYF. Here the CDR3 DNA reads TGTGCCAGCGGACTAGCGGAACCAGATACGCAGTATTTT.

The chain employs TRBV30 and TRBJ2-5, with D possibly being TRBD1 (6 bases). Between the trimmed V and J ends, which lost 3 bases and 1 base, there was a span of 12 bases. The CDR3 is 14 amino acids. The V gene's germline CDR1 is GTSNPN and CDR2 SVGIG (reference sequence). The CDR3 reads CAWSGVGAQETQYF. CDR3 bases: TGTGCCTGGAGCGGGGTGGGGGCCCAAGAGACCCAGTACTTC. Filled out from reference TRBV30 and TRBJ2-5, the complete variable domain reads SQTIHQWPATLVQPVGSPLSLECTVEGTSNPNLYWYRQAAGRGLQLLFYSVGIGQISSEVPQNLSASRPQDRQFILSSKKLLLSDSGFYLCAWSGVGAQETQYFGPGTRLLVL.

The genes are TRBV7-8 and TRBJ1-2; D is possibly TRBD1 (5 bases). V was pared by 5 bases and J by 2 bases, with 18 bases between. The CDR3 loop spans 16 amino acids. Germline V gene sequence: CDR1 SGHVS, CDR2 FQNEAQ. This CDR3 reads CASSKSPGGINYGYTF. The CDR3 DNA is TGTGCCAGCAGCAAATCACCCGGGGGTATCAACTATGGCTACACCTTC.

This clone occurred once. The sample contains more than one DNA sequence encoding this CDR3. CDR3 region: CASSPDRAGNTIYF. CDR3 coding DNA: TGTGCCAGCTCACCAGACAGGGCTGGAAACACCATATATTTT. The chain recombines TRBV18 with TRBJ1-3; TRBD1 agrees at 7 bases. From germline, CDR1 is KGHSH and CDR2 LQKENI. Trimming cost V 2 bases and J 2 bases; bases outside gene matches: 0. The CDR3 runs to 14 residues.

This chain connects TRBV6-5 to TRBJ1-1; possible D gene TRBD1, 6 bases. Per the germline V gene, CDR1 is MNHEY and CDR2 is SVGAGI. Trimming took 6 bases from V and 6 from J, leaving 17 bases between them. The CDR3 is made up of 14 amino acids. DNA of the CDR3: TGTGCCAGCAGACCTCCAGGGGAAAGGGCTGAAGCTTTCTTT. Protein product: CASRPPGERAEAFF.

This clone was seen at least ten times. The chain employs TRBV28 and TRBJ1-1; the match to TRBD1 covers 7 bases. In germline, CDR1 is MDHEN, CDR2 SYDVKM. The V gene end was trimmed by 8 bases and the J gene end by 5 bases; junction bases not matched to a gene: 14. The CDR3 contains 15 residues. The CDR3 DNA follows: TGTGCCAGCGAACTCTTCACAGGGGCGGAAACTGAAGCTTTCTTT. Residues: CASELFTGAETEAFF.

CDR3 sequence (DNA): TGCGCCAGCAGCCAAGAAAAGCTAGCTAACAATGAGCAGTTCTTC. Translation: CASSQEKLANNEQFF. The V and J genes are TRBV4-3 and TRBJ2-1, with a tentative D call TRBD2 (5 bases). The ends were cut back, 0 bases at V and 5 bases at J, with 11 bases in the middle. The CDR3 totals 15 residues. Per germline, CDR1 LGHNA and CDR2 YSLEER.

The CDR3 coding sequence is TGTGCCAGCAGATGGACAGGGCTCATCCCGCTCACCTTC. Translated: CASRWTGLIPLTF. V usage is TRBV7-2 and J usage is TRBJ1-2; TRBD1 matches 8 bases. The CDR3 spans 13 residues. V trimming: 6 bases; J trimming: 13 bases; junction bases outside the gene matches: 13. In germline, CDR1 is SGHTA, CDR2 FQGNSA.